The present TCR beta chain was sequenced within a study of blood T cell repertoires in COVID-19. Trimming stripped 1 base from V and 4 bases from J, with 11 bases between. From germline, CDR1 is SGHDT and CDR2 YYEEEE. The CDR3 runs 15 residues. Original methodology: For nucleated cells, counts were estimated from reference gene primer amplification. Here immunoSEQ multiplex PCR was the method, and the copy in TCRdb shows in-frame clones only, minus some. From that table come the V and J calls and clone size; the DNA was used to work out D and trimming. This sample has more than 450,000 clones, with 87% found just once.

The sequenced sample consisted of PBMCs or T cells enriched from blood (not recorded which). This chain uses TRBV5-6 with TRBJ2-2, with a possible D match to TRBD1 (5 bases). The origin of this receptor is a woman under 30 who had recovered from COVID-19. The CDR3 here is CASSLRQGVTGELFF. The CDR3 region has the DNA TGTGCCAGCAGCTTGCGTCAAGGGGTCACCGGGGAGCTGTTTTTT.